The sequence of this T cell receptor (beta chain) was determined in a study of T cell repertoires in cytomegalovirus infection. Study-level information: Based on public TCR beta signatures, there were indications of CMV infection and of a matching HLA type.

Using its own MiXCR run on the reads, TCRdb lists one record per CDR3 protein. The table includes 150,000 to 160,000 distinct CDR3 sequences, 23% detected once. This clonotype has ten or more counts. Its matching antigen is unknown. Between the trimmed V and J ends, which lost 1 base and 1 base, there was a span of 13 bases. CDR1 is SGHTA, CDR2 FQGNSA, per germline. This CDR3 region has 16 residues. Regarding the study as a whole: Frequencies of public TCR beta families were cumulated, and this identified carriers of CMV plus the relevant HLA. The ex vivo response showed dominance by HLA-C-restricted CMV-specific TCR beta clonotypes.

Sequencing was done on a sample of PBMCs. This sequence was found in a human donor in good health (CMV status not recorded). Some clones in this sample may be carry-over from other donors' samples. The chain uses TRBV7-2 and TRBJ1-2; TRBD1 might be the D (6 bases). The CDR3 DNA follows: TGTGCCAGCAGCTTAGGGGGTGGACAGAGTAACTATGGCTACACCTTC. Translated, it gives CASSLGGGQSNYGYTF.